This TCR beta chain was profiled in a study of T cell responses to AZD1222 COVID-19 vaccine (dated by TCRdb to about 2021). Notes on the research overall: A total of 233 trial participants underwent TCR sequencing, of whom about 210 received two doses of AZD1222 and around 25 received two doses of the MenACWY control vaccine. Enrollment into the trials was organized by age into subgroups of 18-55, 56-69 and 70-plus years, and those subgroups contained approximately 160, 26 and 62 TCR-sequenced participants, respectively.

There are 14 amino acids in the CDR3, from cysteine to phenylalanine inclusive. Kept here is only the CDR3 DNA, which spans 42 bases and is read in frame from base 1. Cut back by 0 bases and 2 bases, the V and J ends lie 7 bases apart. Via the germline V gene, CDR1 is SGHRS and CDR2 YFSETQ. This clone was observed once. The antigen this receptor binds is unknown. Base quality data are lacking; no much larger clone is found one base away. The research as a whole found: Most participants were white British and females outnumbered males, and the authors suggested that clonal diversity may have been underestimated. The 56-69-year group was small, and its depth increase did not reach significance, likely because of low power. The vaccine-associated CD4 TCRs covered the entire spike protein, and the dominant responses fell in regions 160-218 and 743-854. Because no samples from the day 14 peak response were available, repertoires could be characterized only after the peak T cell response. Conclusions about previously exposed vaccinees are limited, since just six AZD1222 recipients were seropositive for SARS-CoV-2 at baseline. A significant rise in spike-specific TCR breadth and depth was observed after two AZD1222 doses relative to day 0 and relative to MenACWY recipients. Reportedly, close to half of the unique spike-specific TCRs recognized epitopes lying outside the regions that are mutated in the B.1.351 and B.1.1.7 variants.

The CDR3 regions of human TCRbeta chains were analyzed by immunosequencing. Under the source paper's analysis protocol: Repertoire TCRs were matched against a reference library of SARS-CoV-2-specific TCRs generated with the MIRA antigen-specificity platform. Breadth was defined as the fraction of unique TCRs that were SARS-CoV-2-associated. Depth was defined as the fraction of total T cells that were SARS-CoV-2-associated. Using the MIRA data, every spike-specific TCR was mapped to the spike region that the TCR reacted to and assigned to either a CD4 or a CD8 class. Log10-transformed breadth and depth values were compared by one-way ANOVA with Sidak's multiple comparisons tests. This immuneACCESS table, as held by TCRdb, lists in-frame sequences with V and J called but not all clones. Of the missing ones, under half trace to an unresolved V gene in checked studies; the others have no known cause. V and J calls and clone size are given by that table; D and trimming were obtained from the DNA. In all, the sample holds over 120,000 clones, and roughly 84% of those were seen once. Approximately 5% of the sample goes to the ten largest clones.

The time point label corresponds to: about 28 days (+/-7) after the second vaccine dose. Because spike-specific TCR depth and breadth did not differ between the two schedules, AZD1222 recipients who got a second dose at roughly 4 weeks were pooled with those who got a second dose at roughly 12 weeks. Vaccinee samples were obtained from the UK trials COV001 and COV002, which included a single-blind randomized controlled phase 2/3 trial of AZD1222 (ChAdOx1 nCoV-19) in healthy adults. Trial participant PBMC samples were collected at day 0 and day 28 after the second dose for TCRbeta chain sequencing.

The sequenced sample was peripheral blood, obtained 28 days after the second AZD1222 dose. The sequence came from an adult who received the AZD1222 COVID-19 vaccine. This sequence uses TRBV5-1 and TRBJ2-3, with the D gene not confidently named. The CDR3 corresponds to CASSLGQSTDTQYF. The nucleotide sequence reads as follows: TGCGCCAGCAGCTTGGGGCAGTCCACAGATACGCAGTATTTT.